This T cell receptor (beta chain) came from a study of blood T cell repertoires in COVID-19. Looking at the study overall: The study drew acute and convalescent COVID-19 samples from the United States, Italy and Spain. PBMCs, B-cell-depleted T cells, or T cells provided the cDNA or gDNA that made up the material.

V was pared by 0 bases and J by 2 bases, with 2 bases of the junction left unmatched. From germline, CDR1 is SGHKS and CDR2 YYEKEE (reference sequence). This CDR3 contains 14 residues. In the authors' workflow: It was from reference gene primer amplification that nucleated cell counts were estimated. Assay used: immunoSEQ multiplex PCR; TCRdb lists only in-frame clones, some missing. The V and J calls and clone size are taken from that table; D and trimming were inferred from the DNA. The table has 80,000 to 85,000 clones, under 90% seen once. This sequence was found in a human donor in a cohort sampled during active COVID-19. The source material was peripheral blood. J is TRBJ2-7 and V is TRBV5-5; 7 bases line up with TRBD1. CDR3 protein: CASSLVRGTYEQYF. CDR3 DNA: TGTGCCAGCAGCTTGGTCAGGGGGACCTACGAGCAGTACTTC.